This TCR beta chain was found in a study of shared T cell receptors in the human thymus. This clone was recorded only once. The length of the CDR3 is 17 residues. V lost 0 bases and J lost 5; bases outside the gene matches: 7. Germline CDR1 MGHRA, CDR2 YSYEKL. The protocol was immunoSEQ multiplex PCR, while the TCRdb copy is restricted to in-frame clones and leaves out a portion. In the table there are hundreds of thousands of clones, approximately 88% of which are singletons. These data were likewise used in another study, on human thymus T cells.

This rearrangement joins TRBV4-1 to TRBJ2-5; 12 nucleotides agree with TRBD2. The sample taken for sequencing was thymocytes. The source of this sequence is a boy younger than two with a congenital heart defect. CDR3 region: CASSQDRLAGGGETQYF. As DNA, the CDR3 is TGCGCCAGCAGCCAAGATCGGCTAGCGGGAGGGGGGGAGACCCAGTACTTC.